This is a list of T cell receptor beta chains from one sample in a study of post-analysis software for immune sequencing data. TCRdb redid the calling of the PCR reads with MiXCR, one entry per CDR3 protein. The sample has about 190,000 distinct CDR3 sequences, approximately 29% seen once. Sequencing was carried out using blood. These receptors all come from a girl younger than 18 with multiple sclerosis. The CDR3 runs from the conserved cysteine through the conserved F or W. Fields, in order: D gene, V gene, clone size, J gene, CDR3 DNA, CDR3 protein. The D gene is left open where the match is weak. Size tells how often a clone was seen (once, few, many) or the class of an expanded clone, and some rows leave it out.

TRBD2	TRBV24-1	many	TRBJ2-3	TGTGCCACCAGTGACGCCGCGGTAGCGGGAGTTACAGATACGCAGTATTTT	CATSDAAVAGVTDTQYF
NA	TRBV10-3	many	TRBJ1-5	TGTGCCATCAGTCTTAGGGGAGGGGGCAATCAGCCCCAGCATTTT	CAISLRGGGNQPQHF
TRBD1	TRBV20-1	many	TRBJ2-3	TGCAGTGCTGAGACAGGGGCTGGAGATACGCAGTATTTT	CSAETGAGDTQYF
NA	TRBV12-3/TRBV12-4	many	TRBJ2-5	TGTGCCAGCTCCAGGCCCCAAGAGACCCAGTACTTC	CASSRPQETQYF
NA	TRBV29-1	many	TRBJ2-1	TGCAGCGTTGGGACTCTCGATGAGCAGTTCTTC	CSVGTLDEQFF
NA	TRBV25-1	NA	TRBJ2-3	TGTGCCAGCAGTGAATCCCACCGGTGGCAGGGGATGGAGTATTTT	CASSESHRWQGMEYF
TRBD1	TRBV12-3/TRBV12-4	many	TRBJ1-2	TGTGCCAGCAGTTTTCAGGGGGCAGATGGCTACACCTTC	CASSFQGADGYTF
NA	TRBV29-1	NA	TRBJ1-1	TGCAGCGTGGTTGGGGCCATTGGCGCTTTCTTT	CSVVGAIGAFF
TRBD2	TRBV5-1	NA	TRBJ2-3	TGCGCCAGCCGACCATCCCCGCGGGGGGCTAGCACAGATACGCAGTATTTT	CASRPSPRGASTDTQYF
NA	TRBV12-3/TRBV12-4	few	TRBJ1-1	TGTGCCAGCACCAAGGAATCGGGCGTCACTGAAGCTTTCTTT	CASTKESGVTEAFF
NA	TRBV3-1	NA	TRBJ2-1	TGTGCCAGCAGCCTTCTTCAAGAGACCCAGTTCTTC	CASSLLQETQFF
NA	TRBV5-1	many	TRBJ2-1	TGCGCCAGCAGCTTTGGGCCCCTTGGCGGTGAGCAGTTCTTC	CASSFGPLGGEQFF
TRBD1	TRBV20-1	many	TRBJ2-7	TGCAGCGCAGGGACAGGGCCGTACGAGCAGTACTTC	CSAGTGPYEQYF
NA	TRBV3-1	NA	TRBJ1-2	TGTGCCAGCAGCCGACAGGACTATGGCTACACCTTC	CASSRQDYGYTF
NA	TRBV29-1	NA	TRBJ2-1	TGCAGCGTCGCTACTGCAGGATTTGAGCAGTTCTTC	CSVATAGFEQFF
NA	TRBV15	many	TRBJ2-1	TGTGCCACCAGCGATCAGGGAGGCGGTGAGCAGTTCTTC	CATSDQGGGEQFF
TRBD1	TRBV6-5	many	TRBJ2-5	TGTGCCAGCAGTTACGTCCCTACAGGGGGTCGAGAGACCCAGTACTTC	CASSYVPTGGRETQYF
NA	TRBV28	NA	TRBJ2-1	TGTGCCAGCAGACCTACAGGGGGGGGTGAGCAGTTCTTC	CASRPTGGGEQFF
NA	TRBV29-1	many	TRBJ1-1	TGCAGCGTTTTCGGCGAAATGAACACTGAAGCTTTCTTT	CSVFGEMNTEAFF
TRBD1	TRBV3-1	many	TRBJ2-1	TGTGCCAGCAGAGCGACAGGGGACCCGTACAATGAGCAGTTCTTC	CASRATGDPYNEQFF
NA	TRBV7-9	few	TRBJ1-1	TGTGCCAGCAGCTTGTACTCCACTGAAGCTTTCTTT	CASSLYSTEAFF
NA	TRBV5-1	many	TRBJ2-3	TGCGCCAGCAGCTTGGACAGGTCTAGCACAGATACGCAGTATTTT	CASSLDRSSTDTQYF
TRBD2	TRBV7-9	few	TRBJ2-1	TGTGCCAGCAGCTTAGTCCTTTTGACTAGCGGGAGTCTCTATGAGCAGTTCTTC	CASSLVLLTSGSLYEQFF
NA	TRBV19	NA	TRBJ1-1	TGTGCCAGTAGTATTGGACAGCTGAACACTGAAGCTTTCTTT	CASSIGQLNTEAFF
NA	TRBV4-1	many	TRBJ2-5	TGCGCCAGCAGCTCTACAGGGACGGGATCCGAGACCCAGTACTTC	CASSSTGTGSETQYF
NA	TRBV5-1	many	TRBJ1-2	TGCGCCAGCACCCTCTTCGTGGGAGAAAACTATGGCTACACCTTC	CASTLFVGENYGYTF
TRBD1	TRBV12-3/TRBV12-4	NA	TRBJ1-5	TGTGCCAGCAGTTTATCAGGGGGAAAGGGGCACGGCAATCAGCCCCAGCATTTT	CASSLSGGKGHGNQPQHF
NA	TRBV25-1	NA	TRBJ1-2	TGTGCCAGCAGTTCGGTTGGGGCTTTCTATGGCTACACCTTC	CASSSVGAFYGYTF
NA	TRBV15	many	TRBJ2-5	TGTGCCACCAGCTTGAGGGACCTCTGGGAGACCCAGTACTTC	CATSLRDLWETQYF
NA	TRBV7-6	NA	TRBJ1-1	TGTGCCAGCAGCCCGGGCAGTTTGAACACTGAAGCTTTCTTT	CASSPGSLNTEAFF
TRBD1	TRBV5-6	many	TRBJ1-5	TGTGCCAGCAGCTTGAGGGGGACAGGGGTATGGCCCCAGCATTTT	CASSLRGTGVWPQHF
TRBD2	TRBV5-1	few	TRBJ2-1	TGCGCCAGCAGCTCCGAACTAGCGAGGAATGAGCAGTTCTTC	CASSSELARNEQFF
TRBD1	TRBV6-2/TRBV6-3	NA	TRBJ2-7	TGTGCCAGCAAGGAAACAGGGGGAATCTACGAGCAGTACTTC	CASKETGGIYEQYF
NA	TRBV29-1	NA	TRBJ1-1	TGCAGCGCAGGACAGTTAAACACTGAAGCTTTCTTT	CSAGQLNTEAFF
TRBD2	TRBV10-1	few	TRBJ2-7	TGCGCCAGCGGGAGCGGGGGGACGGACAATGAGCAGTACTTC	CASGSGGTDNEQYF
NA	TRBV3-1	NA	TRBJ2-7	TGTGCCAGCAGCCCAAGCTATACTGATTCCTACGAGCAGTACTTC	CASSPSYTDSYEQYF
NA	TRBV5-1	NA	TRBJ2-2	TGCGCCAGCAGCTTGTACGGGGGGCCGGTTATAACCGGGGAGCTGTTTTTT	CASSLYGGPVITGELFF
TRBD1	TRBV5-1	few	TRBJ1-2	TGCGCCAGCAGCCAAACGGGACAGCTCAACTATGGCTACACCTTC	CASSQTGQLNYGYTF
TRBD1	TRBV2	few	TRBJ2-5	TGTGCCAGCACCCGATCGACAGGGGGAAAAGAGACCCAGTACTTC	CASTRSTGGKETQYF
NA	TRBV29-1	NA	TRBJ1-2	TGCAGCGTCGGAGGGGGGCGTAACTATGGCTACACCTTC	CSVGGGRNYGYTF
NA	TRBV29-1	NA	TRBJ1-1	TGCAGCGTTGGCAGGGGTGGAGGACCTGAAGCTTTCTTT	CSVGRGGGPEAFF
NA	TRBV5-1	NA	TRBJ2-7	TGCGCCAGCAGCTTGGGGGGGACACCGAGCTCCTACGAGCAGTACTTC	CASSLGGTPSSYEQYF
NA	TRBV2	few	TRBJ2-7	TGTGCCAGCAGTGAGCCCCGGGACGGAACCTACGAGCAGTACTTC	CASSEPRDGTYEQYF
TRBD1	TRBV5-1	NA	TRBJ2-5	TGCGCCAGCAGCTTTTTCGACAGGGATCAAGAGACCCAGTACTTC	CASSFFDRDQETQYF
TRBD2	TRBV9	many	TRBJ2-7	TGTGCCAGCAGCACACGGGACTACATCTACGAGCAGTACTTC	CASSTRDYIYEQYF
TRBD2	TRBV5-1	NA	TRBJ2-3	TGCGCCAGCAGCGTCGAGGCGGGAGGGCATAGTACGCAGTATTTT	CASSVEAGGHSTQYF